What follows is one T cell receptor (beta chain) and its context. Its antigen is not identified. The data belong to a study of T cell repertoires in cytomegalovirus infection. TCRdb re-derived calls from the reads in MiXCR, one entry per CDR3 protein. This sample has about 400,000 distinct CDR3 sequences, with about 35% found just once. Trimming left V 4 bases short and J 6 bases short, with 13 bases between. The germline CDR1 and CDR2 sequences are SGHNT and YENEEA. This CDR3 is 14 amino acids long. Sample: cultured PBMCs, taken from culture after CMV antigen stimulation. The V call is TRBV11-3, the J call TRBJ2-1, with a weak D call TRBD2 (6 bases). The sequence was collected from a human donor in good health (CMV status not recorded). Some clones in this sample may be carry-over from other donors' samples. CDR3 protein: CASSSHAGLNEQFF. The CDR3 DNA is TGTGCCAGCAGCTCCCATGCGGGACTCAATGAGCAGTTCTTC. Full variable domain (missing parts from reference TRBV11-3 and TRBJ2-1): EAGVVQSPRYKIIEKKQPVAFWCNPISGHNTLYWYLQNLGQGPELLIRYENEEAVDDSQLPKDRFSAERLKGVDSTLKIQPAELGDSAVYLCASSSHAGLNEQFFGPGTRLTVL.